The 22 T cell receptor beta chains listed next were all sequenced from one sample in a study of shared clonotypes between healthy human individuals. Positive CCR7 selection of CD45RO-negative cells yielded the naive CD8 cells, and terminally differentiated effector memory CD45RA+ cells were excluded. Sequenced by immunoSEQ multiplex PCR; TCRdb stores in-frame clones only, minus some. Of some 630,000 clones listed, approximately 96% are singletons. Sequenced: naive CD8+ T cells sorted from blood. The receptors derive from a woman in her twenties or thirties in good health.

The rearrangement uses TRBV27 and TRBJ2-1, with 7 positions matching TRBD1. CDR1 is MNHEY and CDR2 is SMNVEV in the germline V gene (reference sequence). The CDR3 is 15 residues long. J was trimmed by 0 bases and V by 2 bases; bases with no gene match: 1. CDR3 sequence (DNA): TGTGCCAGCAGTTTAGGACAGGCCTCCTACAATGAGCAGTTCTTC. The encoded protein is CASSLGQASYNEQFF.

This CDR3 is CASSFAWGEDTQYF. The DNA of the CDR3 is TGTGCCAGCAGTTTTGCATGGGGCGAAGATACGCAGTATTTT. The chain is built from TRBV27 and TRBJ2-3, with D perhaps TRBD1 (5 bases). The CDR3 covers 14 residues. Trimming removed 3 bases from V and 5 bases from J, with 12 bases in between. Germline CDR1 and CDR2: MNHEY and SMNVEV (reference sequence).

The V and J genes are TRBV4-2 and TRBJ2-1; D may be TRBD2 (7 bases). The CDR3 has 17 amino acids. The V gene's germline CDR1 is LGHNA and CDR2 YNFKEQ. The germline V and J ends were trimmed by 2 bases and 0 bases, with 14 bases remaining between them. CDR3 DNA: TGTGCCAGCAGCCAACGTCTAGCGGACAGCTCCTACAATGAGCAGTTCTTC. It translates to CASSQRLADSSYNEQFF.

The J gene is TRBJ1-5, the V gene TRBV7-9; D might be TRBD1 (5 bases). V was clipped by 3 bases and J by 6 bases, with 6 bases between them. Germline loops: CDR1 SEHNR, CDR2 FQNEAQ (reference sequence). CDR3 length: 12 residues. The DNA for the CDR3 is TGTGCCAGCAGCTTTGGGGGTCAGCCCCAGCATTTT. It codes for CASSFGGQPQHF.

This rearrangement joins TRBV11-2 to TRBJ1-1; D is uncertain. Germline loops: CDR1 SGHAT, CDR2 FQNNGV. The CDR3 totals 15 residues. V dropped 5 bases and J dropped 3 bases, with 16 bases sitting between them. This CDR3 reads CASSPSRRRYTEAFF. CDR3 bases: TGTGCCAGCAGCCCCTCGAGGCGGAGATACACTGAAGCTTTCTTT.

This clone was seen a handful of times. V is TRBV28 and J is TRBJ2-7; TRBD2 matches 8 bases. The junction had 4 bases not matched to a gene; V was cut back by 0 bases and J by 3 bases. Germline lookup yields CDR1 MDHEN and CDR2 SYDVKM. This CDR3 is 15 amino acids long. CDR3 in amino acids: CASSLWLAGRYEQYF. CDR3 nucleotides: TGTGCCAGCAGTTTATGGCTAGCGGGTCGCTACGAGCAGTACTTC.

CDR3 DNA: TGTGCCAGCAGTGAAAGACTAAGCGATTACGAGCAGTACTTC. This codes for CASSERLSDYEQYF. V is TRBV2 and J is TRBJ2-7; D possibly corresponds to TRBD2 (5 bases). Germline lookup yields CDR1 SNHLY and CDR2 FYNNEI. V was shortened by 2 bases and J by 4 bases, with 12 bases between the two germline ends. This CDR3 has 14 amino acids.

The chain uses TRBV28 and TRBJ1-4; no reliable D call. Germline CDR1 is MDHEN and CDR2 is SYDVKM. Trimming removed 6 bases at V and 0 bases at J, with 14 bases between. CDR3 size: 16 residues. The CDR3, as DNA: TGTGCCAGCAGGTTCTTTGAGGGAACAACTAATGAAAAACTGTTTTTT. This gives the protein CASRFFEGTTNEKLFF.

The rearrangement uses TRBV5-1 and TRBJ1-3; tentative D call: TRBD1 (5 bases). This CDR3 has 15 amino acids. Germline V gene lookup returns CDR1 SGHRS and CDR2 YFSETQ. The V gene lost 4 bases and the J gene lost 4 bases, with 15 bases spanning the gap. Here the CDR3 reads CASSASGELGNTIYF. In DNA form, the CDR3 reads TGCGCCAGCAGCGCATCGGGGGAATTAGGAAACACCATATATTTT. Full variable domain (rest looked up from reference TRBV5-1 and TRBJ1-3): KAGVTQTPRYLIKTRGQQVTLSCSPISGHRSVSWYQQTPGQGLQFLFEYFSETQRNKGNFPGRFSGRQFSNSRSEMNVSTLELGDSALYLCASSASGELGNTIYFGEGSWLTVV.

This chain links TRBV28 with TRBJ2-6; D call uncertain. The ends were cut back, 2 bases at V and 0 bases at J, with 11 bases in the middle. Germline CDR1 and CDR2: MDHEN and SYDVKM. This CDR3 has 17 residues. The CDR3: CASSLDPRRSGANVLTF. CDR3 nucleotides: TGTGCCAGCAGTTTAGACCCTAGACGCTCTGGGGCCAACGTCCTGACTTTC.

Turning to this clone: The same CDR3 can be traced to other DNA sequences in this sample. The CDR3: CASSLSGTSYEQYF. CDR3 DNA sequence: TGTGCCAGCAGCTTGAGTGGGACATCCTACGAGCAGTACTTC. V and J are TRBV5-4 and TRBJ2-7; the D gene is possibly TRBD1 (6 bases). This CDR3 spans 14 amino acids. The V end was cut by 1 base, the J end by 1 base, with 9 bases between. Germline CDR1 is SGHNT and CDR2 is YYREEE (reference sequence).

The rearrangement joins TRBV10-1 to TRBJ2-3; 12 bases fit TRBD2. The CDR3 extends over 16 amino acids. V shed 0 bases and J 4 bases; nucleotides not matched to a gene: 2. CDR1 and CDR2 (germline): WNHNN, SYGVQD (reference sequence). DNA of the CDR3: TGCGCCAGCAGTGAGTCGACTAGCGGGAGCCCAGATACGCAGTATTTT. Protein sequence: CASSESTSGSPDTQYF.

The V gene is TRBV7-9, the J gene TRBJ1-2, with unresolved D. Trimming pared 5 bases from V and 5 bases from J, leaving 15 bases between. The CDR3 is made up of 14 amino acids. From germline, CDR1 is SEHNR and CDR2 FQNEAQ (reference sequence). The CDR3 loop is CASSQTASVYGYTF. The CDR3 DNA sequence: TGTGCCAGCAGCCAAACCGCGTCAGTATATGGCTACACCTTC.

The genes are TRBV27 and TRBJ2-1; 9 bases line up with TRBD1. V shed 5 bases, J shed 7 bases, and the junction held 9 bases outside the gene matches. This CDR3 has 15 amino acids. CDR1 and CDR2 (germline): MNHEY, SMNVEV (reference sequence). CDR3 amino acids: CASSQGTGNRNEQFF. The CDR3, as DNA: TGTGCCAGCAGTCAAGGGACAGGGAATAGAAATGAGCAGTTCTTC.

The gene calls are TRBV28 and TRBJ1-5; 8 bases are a match to TRBD1. CDR1 is MDHEN, CDR2 SYDVKM, per germline. The J segment lost 3 bases and the V segment lost 6 bases, leaving 7 bases of the junction unmatched. CDR3 length equals 15 residues. DNA of the CDR3: TGTGCCAGCAGACTACAGGGGGGGACCAATCAGCCCCAGCATTTT. Translated, it gives CASRLQGGTNQPQHF.

This chain links TRBV5-6 with TRBJ1-1; D may be TRBD1 (5 bases). The germline V gene has CDR1 SGHDT and CDR2 YYEEEE. The length of the CDR3 is 14 residues. Trimming pared 4 bases from V and 3 bases from J, leaving 13 bases between. CDR3 protein: CASSLLGADTEAFF. DNA of the CDR3: TGTGCCAGCAGCCTCTTAGGGGCTGACACTGAAGCTTTCTTT.

DNA of the CDR3: TGTGCCAGCAGCAACCCCGGGGCCTATGGCTACACCTTC. Its translation is CASSNPGAYGYTF. V usage is TRBV7-9 and J usage is TRBJ1-2; D may be TRBD1 (5 bases). The germline gives CDR1 SEHNR, CDR2 FQNEAQ (reference sequence). The CDR3 is 13 residues long. Trimming stripped 5 bases from V and 4 bases from J, with 11 bases between.

This clone was seen a single time. This chain uses TRBV21-1 with TRBJ2-2. TRBV21-1 is a known pseudogene. The length of the CDR3 is 12 residues. CDR3: CASSNLAGELFF. The CDR3 DNA sequence: TGTGCCAGCAGCAATCTGGCCGGGGAGCTGTTTTTT.

The chain is built from TRBV19 and TRBJ2-7, with 7 positions matching TRBD1. The CDR3 runs 13 residues. Losses at the gene ends were 3 bases for V and 5 bases for J; bases not matched to a gene: 4. CDR1 LNHDA and CDR2 SQIVND come from the germline V gene (reference sequence). The CDR3 loop reads CASSIQGENEQYF. The CDR3 DNA sequence: TGTGCCAGTAGTATCCAGGGGGAGAACGAGCAGTACTTC.

This clone was detected only once. The J gene is TRBJ2-7, the V gene TRBV4-1; 11 bases agree with TRBD2. From germline, CDR1 is MGHRA and CDR2 YSYEKL. The CDR3 extends over 16 amino acids. V gave up 3 bases and J gave up 3 bases; unmatched junction bases: 7. The CDR3 nucleotides read TGCGCCAGCAGCCAGGGAATAGCGGGAGGGGGCTACGAGCAGTACTTC. Amino acid sequence: CASSQGIAGGGYEQYF.

The J gene is TRBJ2-7, the V gene TRBV15, with 7 positions matching TRBD1. Trimming cost V 0 bases and J 6 bases; bases outside gene matches: 11. This CDR3 spans 16 amino acids. The V gene's germline CDR1 is LNHNV and CDR2 YYDKDF (reference sequence). Written as DNA, the CDR3 is TGTGCCACCAGCAGAGATCGGAGACAGGGTTTTCCCGAGCAGTACTTC. Encoded protein: CATSRDRRQGFPEQYF.

V is TRBV27 and J is TRBJ2-4; 7 nucleotides line up with TRBD1. The V segment lost 5 bases and the J segment 1 base; nucleotides outside the gene matches: 14. CDR3 size: 18 residues. Germline V gene sequence: CDR1 MNHEY, CDR2 SMNVEV (reference sequence). For the CDR3, the DNA is TGTGCCAGCAGTAGGTTACAGGGGTTCGAAGAGGCCAAAAACATTCAGTACTTC. This codes for CASSRLQGFEEAKNIQYF.